Listed here are 21 T cell receptor beta chains from one sample, sequenced in a study of human T cells and chemical hapten exposure. In TCRdb, the RACE reads were re-called with MiXCR into one record per CDR3 protein. The repertoire holds 340,000 or so distinct CDR3 sequences, with about 7% as singletons. Time point meaning: patch test 1, 2 weeks after DPC sensitization. Treatment defined: therapeutic diphenylcyclopropenone sensitization with weekly scalp DPC. The sample here was whole blood, taken in connection with sensitization to the hapten diphenylcyclopropenone (DPC). These receptors originate from a woman in her late teens or twenties with alopecia areata. Some clones in this sample may be carry-over from other donors' samples.

This clonotype was detected many times. The chain recombines TRBV29-1 with TRBJ2-3, with no clear D. The CDR3 totals 12 residues. V lost 6 bases, J lost 0 bases, and 7 bases lay in between. Germline V CDR1 and CDR2: SQVTM, ANQGSEA. Here the CDR3 reads CSVRQSTDTQYF. The CDR3 nucleotides are TGCAGCGTGAGACAAAGCACAGATACGCAGTATTTT.

The rearrangement uses TRBV29-1 and TRBJ1-1, with TRBD1 as a possible D gene (6 bases). CDR3 length: 12 amino acids. Germline values: CDR1 SQVTM, CDR2 ANQGSEA. V lost 4 bases, J lost 2 bases, and 8 bases lay in between. The CDR3 DNA reads as TGCAGCGTTGGAGGGGGAAACACTGAAGCTTTCTTT. Translated, it gives CSVGGGNTEAFF.

There are a few counts of this clonotype. V and J are TRBV20-1 and TRBJ2-7, with TRBD2 as a possible D gene (5 bases). The CDR3 consists of 14 residues. CDR1 is DFQATT, CDR2 SNEGSKA, per germline (reference sequence). Trimming removed 6 bases from V and 2 bases from J, with 17 bases in between. The chain's CDR3 is CSALFPGIAYEQYF. DNA for the CDR3: TGCAGTGCCCTATTCCCGGGAATCGCCTACGAGCAGTACTTC.

There are a few counts of this clonotype. V and J are TRBV7-3 and TRBJ1-6; D call uncertain. This CDR3 contains 12 residues. V was pared by 6 bases and J by 9 bases, with 9 bases between. CDR1 is SGHTA and CDR2 is FQGTGA in the germline V gene. The CDR3 loop is CASSFPGSPLHF. CDR3 bases: TGTGCCAGCAGTTTCCCAGGTTCACCCCTCCACTTT.

This clonotype showed up just a few times. The chain joins TRBV5-1 to TRBJ2-3; 10 nucleotides agree with TRBD1. With 7 bases clipped from V and 3 bases from J, the junction kept 5 bases outside the gene matches. The CDR3 contains 14 residues. CDR1 and CDR2 from the germline V gene are SGHRS and YFSETQ. CDR3 sequence (DNA): TGCGCCAGCCTCCCGGACAGGGGGACAGATACGCAGTATTTT. Protein product: CASLPDRGTDTQYF.

This chain connects TRBV11-2 to TRBJ2-2, with 10 bases lining up with TRBD2. CDR1 SGHAT and CDR2 FQNNGV come from the germline V gene. Losses at the gene ends were 5 bases for V and 8 bases for J; bases not matched to a gene: 11. This CDR3 has 16 amino acids. The CDR3 DNA reads as TGTGCCAGCAGCCACCTAGCGGGGGCGCCGAGGGGGGAGCTGTTTTTT. Protein: CASSHLAGAPRGELFF.

The chain has TRBV12-3 or TRBV12-4 and TRBJ1-4, with a possible D match to TRBD1 (5 bases). The length of the CDR3 is 16 residues. V dropped 6 bases and J dropped 0 bases, with 14 bases sitting between them. In nucleotides, the CDR3 is TGTGCCAGCAGACCGACAGAGTACGCAACTAATGAAAAACTGTTTTTT. Residues: CASRPTEYATNEKLFF.

This clonotype occurred many times. V and J are TRBV7-9 and TRBJ1-4; D is unclear. Trimming shortened V by 1 base and J by 8 bases, and 11 bases separated the two germline ends. This CDR3 comprises 14 residues. Germline values: CDR1 SEHNR, CDR2 FQNEAQ (reference sequence). The chain's CDR3 is CASSLVGTSEKLFF. The CDR3 nucleotides are TGTGCCAGCAGCTTAGTTGGCACATCGGAAAAACTGTTTTTT.

This clonotype was recorded many times. The chain carries TRBV6-5 and TRBJ2-6; possibly TRBD2 for D (6 bases). The germline V gene encodes CDR1 MNHEY and CDR2 SVGAGI. CDR3 length equals 15 residues. With 7 bases removed from V and 0 bases from J, the gap between germline ends came to 10 bases. CDR3 protein: CASTNGGSGANVLTF. The DNA of the CDR3 is TGTGCCAGCACGAACGGGGGCTCTGGGGCCAACGTCCTGACTTTC.

This clonotype was picked up a small number of times. The genes are TRBV2 and TRBJ2-1; D uncertain. The CDR3 length is 13 residues. Trimming removed 6 bases from V and 0 bases from J, with 6 bases in between. Germline CDR1 is SNHLY and CDR2 is FYNNEI. CDR3 nucleotide sequence: TGTGCCAGCAGGGCAAGCTCCTACAATGAGCAGTTCTTC. Translated, it gives CASRASSYNEQFF. The full variable domain, in which reference TRBV2 and TRBJ2-1 provide the parts outside the CDR3, is EPEVTQTPSHQVTQMGQEVILRCVPISNHLYFYWYRQILGQKVEFLVSFYNNEISEKSEIFDDQFSVERPDGSNFTLKIRSTKLEDSAMYFCASRASSYNEQFFGPGTRLTVL.

This clonotype was seen many times. The chain recombines TRBV6-5 with TRBJ2-5; D is uncertain. The CDR3 spans 14 residues. Trimming took off 7 bases at V and 1 base at J, with 13 bases between the two ends. The germline V gene encodes CDR1 MNHEY and CDR2 SVGAGI. The CDR3 reads CASIVSHRQETQYF. The CDR3 DNA reads as TGTGCCAGCATAGTATCACATCGCCAAGAGACCCAGTACTTC.

This clonotype was counted at least ten times. The rearrangement links TRBV18 to TRBJ1-1; 10 bases fit TRBD1. V shed 3 bases and J 6 bases; nucleotides not matched to a gene: 4. The CDR3 has 14 residues. Germline lookup yields CDR1 KGHSH and CDR2 LQKENI. As DNA, the CDR3 is TGTGCCAGCTCACCCAGAGGGACAGGGGCTGAAGCTTTCTTT. It yields the protein CASSPRGTGAEAFF.

This clonotype was detected many times. The chain links TRBV28 to TRBJ2-7; the D gene is possibly TRBD1 (6 bases). Trimming stripped 6 bases from V and 6 bases from J, with 18 bases between. Per germline, CDR1 MDHEN and CDR2 SYDVKM. The CDR3 is made up of 14 amino acids. The CDR3 coding sequence is TGTGCCAGCAGATTGCAGGGGTTAGGTCCCGAGCAGTACTTC. Amino acid sequence: CASRLQGLGPEQYF.

The CDR3 nucleotides read TGTGCCAGCAGCTTATCCTGGGGGTCTAGTAACTATGGCTACACCTTC. Translating it yields CASSLSWGSSNYGYTF. V and J are TRBV7-9 and TRBJ1-2; the D gene is possibly TRBD1 (5 bases). This CDR3 has 16 amino acids. Trimming left V 2 bases short and J 1 base short, with 14 bases between. Germline CDR1 reads SEHNR; CDR2 reads FQNEAQ (reference sequence).

The V call is TRBV20-1, the J call TRBJ1-2; 9 bases match TRBD1. The CDR3 runs 16 residues. The germline V gene encodes CDR1 DFQATT and CDR2 SNEGSKA (reference sequence). J gave up 0 bases and V 6 bases, and 11 bases lay outside the gene matches. In nucleotides, the CDR3 is TGCAGTGCCCCTCCCTACCGGGACAGGGCTAACTATGGCTACACCTTC. Residues: CSAPPYRDRANYGYTF.

This clonotype has only a few counts. This chain connects TRBV6-1 to TRBJ1-5; D remains ambiguous. The germline CDR1 and CDR2 sequences are MNHNS and SASEGT. CDR3 length: 15 amino acids. V was cut by 1 base and J by 2 bases, with 9 bases left in between. CDR3 nucleotides: TGTGCCAGCAGTGAAGGACCCATCCGCAATCAGCCCCAGCATTTT. This encodes CASSEGPIRNQPQHF.

This chain links TRBV20-1 with TRBJ1-5; 8 bases are shared with TRBD1. The CDR3 loop spans 13 amino acids. Germline-derived CDR1 and CDR2 are DFQATT and SNEGSKA (reference sequence). Germline trimming cut 3 bases from V and 3 bases from J; bases unmatched to any gene: 1. The CDR3 spells CSARGQDNQPQHF. The CDR3 nucleotides are TGCAGTGCTAGGGGACAGGACAATCAGCCCCAGCATTTT.

This clonotype was observed a few times. The chain uses TRBV9 and TRBJ2-7; D gene uncertain. CDR3 length: 13 amino acids. The ends were cut back, 5 bases at V and 6 bases at J, with 15 bases in the middle. In germline, CDR1 is SGDLS, CDR2 YYNGEE. This CDR3 is CASSYTLLSEQYF. The CDR3 nucleotides are TGTGCCAGCAGTTATACTCTGTTAAGCGAGCAGTACTTC.

This clonotype was observed a handful of times. The rearrangement joins TRBV4-1 to TRBJ1-5; the D gene is possibly TRBD1 (6 bases). Trimming took 3 bases from V and 6 from J, leaving 15 bases between them. The CDR3 extends over 15 amino acids. Per the germline V gene, CDR1 is MGHRA and CDR2 is YSYEKL. The CDR3 here is CASSQIQGPGQPQHF. CDR3 nucleotides: TGCGCCAGCAGCCAGATACAGGGCCCGGGTCAGCCCCAGCATTTT.

The chain couples TRBV7-3 to TRBJ1-5; 9 positions match TRBD1. CDR3 length: 16 amino acids. V lost 1 base and J lost 4; bases outside the gene matches: 5. Germline assignment: CDR1 SGHTA and CDR2 FQGTGA. For the CDR3, the DNA is TGTGCCAGCAGCTTAATATTGGGACAGGGTAATCAGCCCCAGCATTTT. Its translation is CASSLILGQGNQPQHF.

The CDR3 coding sequence is TGTGCCACCAGTGATAGGGGAATAAACACTGAAGCTTTCTTT. Translating gives CATSDRGINTEAFF. J is TRBJ1-1 and V is TRBV24-1; weak D call: TRBD1 (5 bases). Germline V gene data show CDR1 as KGHDR and CDR2 as SFDVKD. The CDR3 spans 14 residues. The ends were cut back, 3 bases at V and 2 bases at J, with 9 bases in the middle.